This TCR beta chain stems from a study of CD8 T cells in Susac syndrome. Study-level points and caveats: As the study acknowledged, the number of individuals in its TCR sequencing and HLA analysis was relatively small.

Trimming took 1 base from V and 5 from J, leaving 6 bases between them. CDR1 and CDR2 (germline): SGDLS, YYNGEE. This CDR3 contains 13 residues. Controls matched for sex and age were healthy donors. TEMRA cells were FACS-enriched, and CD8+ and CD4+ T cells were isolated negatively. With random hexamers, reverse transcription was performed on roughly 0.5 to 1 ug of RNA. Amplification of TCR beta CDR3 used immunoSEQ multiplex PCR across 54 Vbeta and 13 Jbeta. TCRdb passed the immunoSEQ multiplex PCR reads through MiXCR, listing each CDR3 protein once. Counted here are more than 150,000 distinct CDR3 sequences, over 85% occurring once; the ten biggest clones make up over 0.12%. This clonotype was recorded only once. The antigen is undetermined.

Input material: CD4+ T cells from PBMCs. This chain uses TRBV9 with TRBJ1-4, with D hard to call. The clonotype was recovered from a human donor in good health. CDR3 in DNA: TGTGCCAGCAGCGTAAAGCCCAATGAAAAACTGTTTTTT. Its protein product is CASSVKPNEKLFF.